Following are 8 T cell receptor beta chains from one sample sequenced in a study of T cells in Graves' hyperthyroidism and ophthalmopathy. Authors of the study amplified TCR beta CDR3 regions from RNA transcripts. An initial round of RT-PCR targeting the TCR CDR3 relied on the HTBI primer set. From the multiplex PCR reads, TCRdb called clonotypes with MiXCR, one entry per CDR3 protein. Of about 700,000 distinct CDR3 sequences in the sample, 45% were seen once. The sample taken for sequencing was peripheral blood or thyroid tissue (not recorded which). Receptor source: an adult man with Graves' disease, either hyperthyroidism or ophthalmopathy (not recorded which).

Turning to this clonotype: At one boundary the junction diverges from the germline segment, which might be a read error. The chain recombines TRBV2 with TRBJ1-2; D is perhaps TRBD1 (6 bases). In germline, CDR1 is SNHLY, CDR2 FYNNEI. The CDR3 runs 15 residues. The CDR3 bases are TGTGCCAGCAGTCCTTCGCGGACGGGGGCCTATGGCTGCACCTTC. The encoded protein is CASSPSRTGAYGCTF. The full variable domain, with the rest looked up from reference TRBV2 and TRBJ1-2, is EPEVTQTPSHQVTQMGQEVILRCVPISNHLYFYWYRQILGQKVEFLVSFYNNEISEKSEIFDDQFSVERPDGSNFTLKIRSTKLEDSAMYFCASSPSRTGAYGCTFGSGTRLTVV.

The sample holds a few counts of this clonotype. The CDR3 region is CASSDEGAETQYF. Written as DNA, the CDR3 is TGTGCCAGCAGCGACGAGGGGGCAGAGACCCAGTACTTC. The chain joins TRBV5-5 to TRBJ2-5, with TRBD1 matching over 7 bases. The germline V gene encodes CDR1 SGHKS and CDR2 YYEKEE (reference sequence). CDR3 length equals 13 residues. The V segment lost 4 bases and the J segment 4 bases; nucleotides outside the gene matches: 4. The full variable domain, with the rest looked up from reference TRBV5-5 and TRBJ2-5, is DAGVTQSPTHLIKTRGQQVTLRCSPISGHKSVSWYQQVLGQGPQFIFQYYEKEERGRGNFPDRFSARQFPNYSSELNVNALLLGDSALYLCASSDEGAETQYFGPGTRLLVL.

J is TRBJ1-1 and V is TRBV11-3, with D hard to call. Germline lookup yields CDR1 SGHNT and CDR2 YENEEA. The CDR3 is 12 residues long. V dropped 3 bases and J dropped 9 bases, with 11 bases sitting between them. The CDR3 spells CASSFRADKAFF. As DNA, the CDR3 is TGTGCCAGCAGCTTCCGGGCGGATAAAGCTTTCTTT.

This clonotype was picked up many times. This rearrangement joins TRBV7-8 to TRBJ2-7; 7 nucleotides align to TRBD2. CDR3 size: 14 residues. Germline trimming cut 8 bases from V and 3 bases from J; bases unmatched to any gene: 10. Germline V gene lookup returns CDR1 SGHVS and CDR2 FQNEAQ. CDR3 amino acids: CASSPRLARYEQYF. The CDR3 DNA reads as TGTGCCAGCTCACCTCGACTAGCTCGCTACGAGCAGTACTTC.

With regard to this clonotype: This may come from a read error, since a much larger clone is one base off. The rearrangement links TRBV7-2 to TRBJ1-1; D is uncertain. CDR3 length: 13 amino acids. The V gene's germline CDR1 is SGHTA and CDR2 FQGNSA. The chain's CDR3 is CAISPIGMAEAFF. DNA of the CDR3: TGTGCCATCAGCCCGATAGGGATGGCTGAAGCTTTCTTT. The full variable domain, in which reference TRBV7-2 and TRBJ1-1 provide the parts outside the CDR3, is GAGVSQSPSNKVTEKGKDVELRCDPISGHTALYWYRQSLGQGLEFLIYFQGNSAPDKSGLPSDRFSAERTGGSVSTLTIQRTQQEDSAVYLCAISPIGMAEAFFGQGTRLTVV.

The CDR3 DNA is TGTGCCAGCAGCGCCCTCCCACAGCGGGAGGGCCGAGAGACCCAGTACTTC. Residues: CASSALPQREGRETQYF. V and J are TRBV7-7 and TRBJ2-5; 10 nucleotides align to TRBD2. Trimming at V came to 5 bases and at J to 4 bases, leaving 13 bases not matched to a gene. Germline-derived CDR1 and CDR2 are SSHAT and FNYEAQ (reference sequence). CDR3 length equals 17 residues.

Comment on this clonotype: The final CDR3 position lacks the conserved phenylalanine or tryptophan, pointing to a likely read error. As DNA, the CDR3 is TGCAGTGCTAGAGGCGGGAGGGCCTCCAACGAGCAGTACCTC. Protein product: CSARGGRASNEQYL. The rearrangement links TRBV20-1 to TRBJ2-7, with 9 positions matching TRBD2. The CDR3 runs 14 residues. Germline values: CDR1 DFQATT, CDR2 SNEGSKA (reference sequence).

The chain uses TRBV29-1 and TRBJ1-1; D not certain. The CDR3 is 20 residues long. V was cut by 4 bases and J by 1 base, with 31 bases left in between. Germline assignment: CDR1 SQVTM and CDR2 ANQGSEA. CDR3 in amino acids: CSVVSHRVVGRGFSNTEAFF. The CDR3 DNA reads as TGCAGCGTTGTTTCTCATAGGGTTGTTGGCCGGGGTTTTTCGAACACTGAAGCTTTCTTT.